Sequencing of this T cell receptor (beta chain) was carried out in a study of blood T cell repertoires in COVID-19 (dated by TCRdb to the early 2020s). In the study overall: The collaborator samples originated in the United States, Italy and Spain and spanned the acute and convalescent phases of COVID-19. The samples were drawn from two sources: the first 160 participants of the ongoing ImmuneRACE study, and 1,000 to 1,500 subjects contributed by 6 global collaborators. A freely available public database, intended as a resource for researchers studying the immune response to SARS-CoV-2, is where the repertoires were released. The sample metadata nearly always contained a de-identified subject ID, COVID-19 status, age in years and sex. HLA class I and class II types, where available, came from metadata supplied by the sample provider rather than from assay-based typing. The prospective study material was composed of cDNA or gDNA derived from T cells, B-cell-depleted T cells, or PBMCs. Deeply sampled blood TCRbeta repertoires from subjects exposed to, actively infected with, or recovered from COVID-19 were included in the dataset.

Comments on this clone: Its antigen is not yet known. No much larger clone exists at a distance of one base, and base qualities are not known.

In the prospective study, participants were about 18 to 89 years old, resided in about 25 geographic areas of the United States, and were enrolled through a virtual design. To assign participants to cohorts, the prospective study relied on clinical history that participants themselves reported in a screening survey and a study questionnaire. Each participant in the prospective study had whole blood, serum and a nasopharyngeal or oropharyngeal swab collected by mobile phlebotomists. Participants in the prospective study had the option to provide additional blood draws and questionnaires over a 2-month period. Before DNA extraction, blood samples from the prospective study were shipped at room temperature or frozen. Results the study describes overall, beyond this receptor: How much clinical and demographic metadata was included differed by source and by participant, and the metadata was provided uncurated.

TCRbeta CDR3 regions were amplified from genomic DNA by means of the immunoSEQ Assay, a bias-controlled multiplex PCR. As for how the authors treated the data: The number of nucleated cells in each sample was estimated by amplification of reference gene primers within the assay. To quantify the absolute abundance of each unique TCRbeta CDR3 rearrangement, sequence reads were collapsed and filtered. For each sample, productive Simpson clonality was calculated by taking the square root of Simpson's diversity index across productive rearrangements. Entries here come from immuneACCESS through TCRdb and include only in-frame sequences with V and J called. Some clones fail to appear in such tables; in the studies checked, an unresolved V gene covers under half of the shortfall, and the cause of the remainder is unknown. V and J calls and clone size are as listed in that table; D and trimming were resolved from the DNA. The sample table records 300,000 to 350,000 clones; 90% of these occur just once. Of the sample, 3.5% to 5% is held by the ten largest clones.

For CDR1 and CDR2, the germline V gene lists SGDLS and YYNGEE. V and J are truncated by 2 bases and 2 bases respectively, leaving an intervening sequence of 12 bases. From its cysteine to its phenylalanine, the CDR3 spans 15 amino acids. Only the CDR3 region is kept as DNA, spanning 45 bases read in frame from base 1. The TCR originated in a young woman with acute COVID-19. The source material was PBMCs or T cells enriched from blood (not recorded which). Rearrangement joined TRBV9 to TRBJ2-3; TRBD2 is a weak D gene call, 6 bases matching. The DNA sequence is TGTGCCAGCAGCGTGGTAGCGGACTTCACAGATACGCAGTATTTT. Its translation reads: CASSVVADFTDTQYF.